The present entry profiles one T cell receptor (beta chain) with its context. Its antigen is currently unknown. The data originate from a study of T cell repertoires in cytomegalovirus infection. At the level of the study: Public TCR beta signatures provided an indication of both CMV infection and a matching HLA type.

General study points: CMV carriers with the relevant HLA were identified by cumulative public TCR beta family frequency. Ex vivo, HLA-C-restricted CMV-specific TCR beta clonotypes prevailed over the rest of the response.

TCRdb re-called the reads through MiXCR, storing one row per CDR3 protein. This table holds 830,000 or so distinct CDR3 sequences, less than 35% found once. With 6 bases clipped from V and 5 bases from J, the junction kept 12 bases outside the gene matches. The V gene's germline CDR1 is MNHEY and CDR2 SVGAGI. The CDR3 loop spans 17 amino acids. V is TRBV6-5 and J is TRBJ2-2; 10 positions agree with TRBD1. Sequences were derived from cultured CD8+ T cells from PBMCs, sampled from culture after CMV antigen stimulation. The receptor's source is a human donor in good health (CMV status not recorded). Some clones in this sample may be carry-over from other donors' samples. CDR3 in DNA: TGTGCCAGCAGCTGGGACAGGGGTCGGGCGTGGACCGGGGAGCTGTTTTTT. This translates into CASSWDRGRAWTGELFF.